The clone carrying this T cell receptor (beta chain) has more than one count but fewer than ten. Its antigen is undetermined. The record originates from a study of response to subunit inactivated influenza vaccine. TCRdb reprocessed the RT-PCR reads with MiXCR, giving one entry per CDR3 protein. In the table there are about 830,000 distinct CDR3 sequences, less than 20% of which are singletons. The length of the CDR3 is 15 residues. V lost 0 bases to trimming and J lost 6 bases; unmatched junction nucleotides: 3. Germline V gene data show CDR1 as SGHTA and CDR2 as FQGNSA. General observations from the study: Researchers suggested that each seasonal influenza vaccination recruits few new T cells.

This receptor was identified in a man between 50 and 59 years old who received an inactivated influenza vaccine. The sequences come from PBMCs from blood, collected roughly 5 days after vaccination. This sequence joins TRBV7-2 and TRBJ2-1, with TRBD2 matching over 9 bases. In nucleotides, the CDR3 is TGTGCCAGCAGCTTAGCCGCGGGAGGGGGCAATGAGCAGTTCTTC. Translation: CASSLAAGGGNEQFF.